What follows are 13 T cell receptor beta chains derived from one specimen sequenced in a study of T cells after yellow fever vaccination. TCRdb recomputed calls from the 5' RACE reads with MiXCR, one row per CDR3 protein. The table lists approximately 610,000 distinct CDR3 sequences, about a sixth of them singletons. The sequences come from PBMCs, collected more than 4 days after the first yellow fever vaccination. These receptors were collected from a man aged 18 to 30 who received the YFV17D yellow fever vaccine.

In its sample, this clonotype was seen many times. V gene TRBV20-1 combines with J gene TRBJ2-5; D not resolved. The CDR3 runs to 12 residues. Germline assignment: CDR1 DFQATT and CDR2 SNEGSKA (reference sequence). V lost 2 bases, J lost 5 bases, and 9 bases lay in between. The CDR3: CSARLVSETQYF. CDR3 bases: TGCAGTGCTAGACTAGTTTCGGAGACCCAGTACTTC.

The gene calls are TRBV12-3 or TRBV12-4 and TRBJ1-5; 12 positions match TRBD1. This CDR3 comprises 15 residues. The J segment lost 5 bases and the V segment lost 4 bases, leaving 3 bases of the junction unmatched. The CDR3 region is CASSYGTGGDQPQHF. CDR3 nucleotide sequence: TGTGCCAGCAGTTATGGGACAGGGGGCGATCAGCCCCAGCATTTT.

The chain has TRBV2 and TRBJ1-1, with D maybe TRBD1 (6 bases). Trimming removed 6 bases from V and 2 bases from J, with 16 bases in between. Germline V gene sequence: CDR1 SNHLY, CDR2 FYNNEI. The CDR3 loop spans 15 amino acids. The DNA of the CDR3 is TGTGCCAGCAGCCATTATGGACAGACTAACACTGAAGCTTTCTTT. Protein product: CASSHYGQTNTEAFF.

CDR3 sequence reads: CASSFYPFHGGVKNTEAFF. CDR3 coding DNA: TGTGCCAGCAGTTTCTACCCCTTTCATGGGGGCGTCAAGAACACTGAAGCTTTCTTT. This rearrangement joins TRBV12-3 or TRBV12-4 to TRBJ1-1, with a weak D call TRBD1 (6 bases). V lost 3 bases and J 1 base, leaving 24 bases between the germline ends. The CDR3 consists of 19 residues.

This clonotype turned up a few times. An end of the junction does not agree with germline; a read error may underlie this. This sequence joins TRBV5-1 and TRBJ1-1; TRBD1 is a possible D gene (6 bases). The CDR3 has 14 residues. CDR1 is SGHRS and CDR2 is YFSETQ in the germline V gene. The CDR3: CASSLQGLKTEAFF. DNA for the CDR3: TGCGCCAGCAGCTTGCAGGGGCTGAAGACTGAAGCTTTCTTT.

Only a few counts were recorded for this clonotype. The chain is built from TRBV3-1 and TRBJ1-2, with D unresolved. Germline V CDR1 and CDR2: LGHDT, YNNKEL (reference sequence). V was trimmed by 0 bases and J by 14 bases, leaving 10 bases between them. The CDR3 has 11 amino acids. The CDR3 sequence is CASSQEVGQTF. The DNA of the CDR3 is TGTGCCAGCAGCCAAGAGGTGGGCCAAACCTTC. Using reference TRBV3-1 and TRBJ1-2 for the parts outside the CDR3, the full variable domain is DTAVSQTPKYLVTQMGNDKSIKCEQNLGHDTMYWYKQDSKKFLKIMFSYNNKELIINETVPNRFSPKSPDKAHLNLHINSLELGDSAVYFCASSQEVGQTFGSGTRLTVV.

In its sample, this clonotype was seen a few times. The chain joins TRBV2 to TRBJ1-4; TRBD1 might be the D (6 bases). The CDR3 runs 13 residues. The germline V and J ends were trimmed by 7 bases and 6 bases, with 12 bases remaining between them. Germline loops: CDR1 SNHLY, CDR2 FYNNEI. The CDR3 nucleotides are TGTGCCAGCACCACAGGGAGCTATGAAAAACTGTTTTTT. It yields the protein CASTTGSYEKLFF. Full variable domain (outside the CDR3, taken from reference TRBV2 and TRBJ1-4): EPEVTQTPSHQVTQMGQEVILRCVPISNHLYFYWYRQILGQKVEFLVSFYNNEISEKSEIFDDQFSVERPDGSNFTLKIRSTKLEDSAMYFCASTTGSYEKLFFGSGTQLSVL.

The V gene is TRBV6-5, the J gene TRBJ2-7; 10 bases line up with TRBD2. The CDR3 runs to 16 residues. The germline V gene encodes CDR1 MNHEY and CDR2 SVGAGI. V gave up 2 bases and J gave up 0 bases; unmatched junction bases: 4. CDR3 sequence (DNA): TGTGCCAGCAGTTACCAGGGACTAGCGAGCTCCTACGAGCAGTACTTC. It encodes CASSYQGLASSYEQYF.

J is TRBJ2-1 and V is TRBV9; D is perhaps TRBD2 (6 bases). The CDR3 covers 16 residues. Trimming removed 0 bases from V and 2 bases from J, with 12 bases in between. Per the germline V gene, CDR1 is SGDLS and CDR2 is YYNGEE. The DNA of the CDR3 is TGTGCCAGCAGCGTAGGCGGGGAAGTCGCCTACAATGAGCAGTTCTTC. Its translation is CASSVGGEVAYNEQFF.

This chain connects TRBV5-4 to TRBJ1-6; TRBD1 matches 9 bases. The CDR3 has 14 amino acids. Germline lookup yields CDR1 SGHNT and CDR2 YYREEE (reference sequence). Losses at the gene ends were 4 bases for V and 10 bases for J; bases not matched to a gene: 6. CDR3 in DNA: TGTGCCAGCAGCCGACAGGGGGAAGGGTCACCCCTCCACTTT. Amino acid sequence: CASSRQGEGSPLHF.

The chain combines TRBV5-1 with TRBJ1-1; TRBD1 might be the D (6 bases). The CDR3 spans 17 residues. With 0 bases removed from V and 0 bases from J, the gap between germline ends came to 15 bases. Per germline, CDR1 SGHRS and CDR2 YFSETQ. Written as DNA, the CDR3 is TGCGCCAGCAGCTTGGAGCCGGACAGATTCATGAACACTGAAGCTTTCTTT. Protein: CASSLEPDRFMNTEAFF.

The V gene is TRBV12-3 or TRBV12-4, the J gene TRBJ2-7; D uncertain. The ends were cut back, 6 bases at V and 7 bases at J, with 13 bases in the middle. The CDR3 runs 12 residues. CDR3 region: CASSGHLWEQYF. CDR3 nucleotide sequence: TGTGCCAGCAGCGGCCACCTCTGGGAGCAGTACTTC.

The chain has TRBV5-1 and TRBJ1-6; tentatively, D is TRBD1 (6 bases). The CDR3 spans 15 residues. Germline V gene lookup returns CDR1 SGHRS and CDR2 YFSETQ. The V gene lost 6 bases and the J gene lost 4 bases, with 14 bases spanning the gap. CDR3 DNA: TGCGCCAGCAAGATAGGGGGGACGTATAATTCACCCCTCCACTTT. It codes for CASKIGGTYNSPLHF.